Presented here are 6 T cell receptor beta chains from one specimen sequenced in a study of blood T cell repertoires in COVID-19. Method: immunoSEQ multiplex PCR; TCRdb's copy keeps in-frame clones and lacks some. The profile shows 250,000 or so clones, more than 75% of them singletons. The sequencing input was PBMCs or T cells enriched from blood (not recorded which). The source is a middle-aged man who had recovered from COVID-19.

This clone was observed a single time. The rearrangement links TRBV5-1 to TRBJ2-3, with 8 bases matching TRBD1. The CDR3 loop spans 15 amino acids. V was clipped by 4 bases and J by 0 bases; unmatched bases: 4. Looked up from germline, CDR1 is SGHRS and CDR2 is YFSETQ. As DNA, the CDR3 is TGCGCCAGCAGCGCACAGGGGGATAGCACAGATACGCAGTATTTT. The encoded protein is CASSAQGDSTDTQYF. The complete variable domain, with remaining parts taken from reference TRBV5-1 and TRBJ2-3, reads KAGVTQTPRYLIKTRGQQVTLSCSPISGHRSVSWYQQTPGQGLQFLFEYFSETQRNKGNFPGRFSGRQFSNSRSEMNVSTLELGDSALYLCASSAQGDSTDTQYFGPGTRLTVL.

V is TRBV28 and J is TRBJ1-2; D not certain. The V and J ends lost 6 bases and 4 bases respectively, with 9 bases between them. Germline loops: CDR1 MDHEN, CDR2 SYDVKM. This CDR3 spans 12 amino acids. The CDR3: CASRGTFYGYTF. Written as DNA, the CDR3 is TGTGCCAGCAGGGGCACCTTCTATGGCTACACCTTC.

The chain has TRBV10-3 and TRBJ2-7; the D gene is possibly TRBD2 (5 bases). The CDR3 has 15 amino acids. Per the germline V gene, CDR1 is ENHRY and CDR2 is SYGVKD. V lost 3 bases to trimming and J lost 0 bases, with 12 bases between them. This CDR3 is CAISDERVTSYEQYF. In nucleotides, the CDR3 is TGTGCCATCAGTGATGAGAGGGTTACCTCCTACGAGCAGTACTTC.

The V gene is TRBV5-5, the J gene TRBJ1-4; 7 bases fit TRBD1. Trimming took 0 bases from V and 3 from J; bases not matched to a gene: 5. CDR1 SGHKS and CDR2 YYEKEE come from the germline V gene (reference sequence). This CDR3 contains 16 residues. As DNA, the CDR3 is TGTGCCAGCAGCTTGGGGCAGGGGGGCTCTAATGAAAAACTGTTTTTT. Its protein product is CASSLGQGGSNEKLFF.

The chain couples TRBV6-2 or TRBV6-3 to TRBJ1-5; D unclear. CDR1 is MNHEY and CDR2 is SVGEGT in the germline V gene. Trimming took off 2 bases at V and 4 bases at J, with 9 bases between the two ends. There are 14 residues in the CDR3. The CDR3 DNA reads TGTGCCAGCAGTTACCTCACAGATAATCAGCCCCAGCATTTT. It is translated as CASSYLTDNQPQHF.

The chain is built from TRBV7-2 and TRBJ2-3, with a weak D call TRBD2 (5 bases). The CDR3 consists of 16 residues. V lost 5 bases to trimming and J lost 0 bases, with 15 bases between them. The germline CDR1 and CDR2 sequences are SGHTA and FQGNSA. The CDR3 bases are TGTGCCAGCAGCCCCGGACTCAGGCAGAGCACAGATACGCAGTATTTT. Its protein product is CASSPGLRQSTDTQYF.